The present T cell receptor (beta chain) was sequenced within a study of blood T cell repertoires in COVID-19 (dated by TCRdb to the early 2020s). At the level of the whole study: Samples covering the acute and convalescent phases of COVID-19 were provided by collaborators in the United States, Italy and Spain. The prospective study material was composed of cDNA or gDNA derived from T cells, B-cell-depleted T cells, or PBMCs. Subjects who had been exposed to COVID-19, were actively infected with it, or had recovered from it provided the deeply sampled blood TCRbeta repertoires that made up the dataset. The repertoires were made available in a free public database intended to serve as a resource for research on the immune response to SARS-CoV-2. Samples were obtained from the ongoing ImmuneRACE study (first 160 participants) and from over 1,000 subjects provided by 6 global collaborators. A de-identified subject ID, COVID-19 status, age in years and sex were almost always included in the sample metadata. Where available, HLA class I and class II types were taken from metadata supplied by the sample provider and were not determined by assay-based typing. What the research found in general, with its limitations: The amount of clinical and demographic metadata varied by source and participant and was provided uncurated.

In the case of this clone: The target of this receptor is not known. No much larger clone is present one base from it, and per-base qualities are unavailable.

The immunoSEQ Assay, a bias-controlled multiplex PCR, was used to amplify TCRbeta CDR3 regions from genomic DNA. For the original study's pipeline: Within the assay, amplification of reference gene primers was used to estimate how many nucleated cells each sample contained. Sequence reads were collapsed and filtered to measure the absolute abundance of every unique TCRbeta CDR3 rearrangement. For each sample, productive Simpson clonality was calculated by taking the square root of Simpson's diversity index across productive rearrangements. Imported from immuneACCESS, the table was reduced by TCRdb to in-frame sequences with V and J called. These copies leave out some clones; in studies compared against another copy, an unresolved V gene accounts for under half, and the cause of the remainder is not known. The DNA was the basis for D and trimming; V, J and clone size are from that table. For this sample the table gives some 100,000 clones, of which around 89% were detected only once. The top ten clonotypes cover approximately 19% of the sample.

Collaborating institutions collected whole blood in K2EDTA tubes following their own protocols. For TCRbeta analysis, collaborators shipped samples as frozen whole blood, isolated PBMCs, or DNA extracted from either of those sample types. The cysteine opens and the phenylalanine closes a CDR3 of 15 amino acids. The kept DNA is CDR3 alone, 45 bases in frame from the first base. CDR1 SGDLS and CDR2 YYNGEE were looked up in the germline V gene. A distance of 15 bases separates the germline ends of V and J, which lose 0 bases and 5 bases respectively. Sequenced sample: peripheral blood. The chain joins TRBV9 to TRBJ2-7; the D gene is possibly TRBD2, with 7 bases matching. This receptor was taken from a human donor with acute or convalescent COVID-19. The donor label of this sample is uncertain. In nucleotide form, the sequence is TGTGCCAGCAGCGTAGCTTCGGGGGGCCTTCACGAGCAGTACTTC. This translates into CASSVASGGLHEQYF.